A selection of T cell receptor beta chains follows, all from one sample in a study of cytomegalovirus exposure and HLA in healthy donors. Sequencing was performed with immunoSEQ multiplex PCR; in TCRdb, only in-frame clones are kept and a portion is missing. The table shows approximately 160,000 clones, with approximately 96% occurring only once. The sequenced sample consisted of PBMCs. The receptors were sampled from a woman younger than 30 in good health and CMV-seronegative. The CDR3 runs from the conserved cysteine through the conserved F or W. D genes are given only for firm matches. Clone size, where shown, is once, few, many, or a class for clones that have expanded.

V: TRBV11-2
size: .
J: TRBJ2-5
D: .
CDR3: CASSHYEETQYF
DNA: TGTGCCAGCAGCCACTATGAAGAGACCCAGTACTTC

V: TRBV7-2
size: .
J: TRBJ1-2
D: TRBD1
CDR3: CASSPSDRGSYGYTF
DNA: TGTGCCAGCAGCCCTTCGGACAGGGGCAGCTATGGCTACACCTTC

V: TRBV4-2
size: once
J: TRBJ1-5
D: TRBD1
CDR3: CASSHLDRGNNQPQHF
DNA: TGTGCCAGCAGCCATCTCGACAGGGGCAACAATCAGCCCCAGCATTTT

V: TRBV6-6
size: .
J: TRBJ2-4
D: .
CDR3: CASSLSRGAKNIQYF
DNA: TGTGCCAGCAGTTTATCAAGGGGGGCCAAAAACATTCAGTACTTC

V: TRBV2
size: .
J: TRBJ2-5
D: TRBD1
CDR3: CASSEALGQGGRTQYF
DNA: TGTGCCAGCAGTGAAGCGCTAGGACAGGGGGGGAGGACCCAGTACTTC

V: TRBV5-1
size: .
J: TRBJ2-3
D: .
CDR3: CASSLSSVEADTQYF
DNA: TGCGCCAGCAGCCTCTCTAGCGTCGAAGCAGATACGCAGTATTTT

V: TRBV4-2
size: once
J: TRBJ1-1
D: TRBD1
CDR3: CASSVRGPTFF
DNA: TGTGCCAGCAGCGTCAGGGGGCCTACTTTCTTT

V: TRBV4-3
size: .
J: TRBJ1-2
D: TRBD1
CDR3: CASQPGTGSYGYTF
DNA: TGCGCCAGCCAACCGGGGACAGGAAGTTATGGCTACACCTTC

V: TRBV5-4
size: .
J: TRBJ1-6
D: .
CDR3: CASSLRGGGNSPLHF
DNA: TGTGCCAGCAGCTTGCGGGGGGGCGGGAATTCACCCCTCCACTTT

V: TRBV6-1
size: .
J: TRBJ1-4
D: .
CDR3: CASLGNTNEKLFF
DNA: TGTGCCAGCCTCGGTAATACTAATGAAAAACTGTTTTTT

V: TRBV30
size: .
J: TRBJ2-2
D: TRBD2
CDR3: CAWSVAQGGKLFF
DNA: TGTGCCTGGAGTGTTGCTCAGGGAGGGAAGCTGTTTTTT

V: TRBV4-1
size: .
J: TRBJ2-5
D: .
CDR3: CASSQGRRQETQYF
DNA: TGCGCCAGCAGCCAGGGTAGGAGGCAGGAGACCCAGTACTTC

V: TRBV11-3
size: .
J: TRBJ2-1
D: .
CDR3: CASSPGQLGSYNEQFF
DNA: TGTGCCAGCAGCCCCGGACAGTTGGGCTCCTACAATGAGCAGTTCTTC

V: TRBV2
size: .
J: TRBJ2-2
D: .
CDR3: CASSNYRPRGTGELFF
DNA: TGTGCCAGCAGTAATTACCGACCTCGGGGCACCGGGGAGCTGTTTTTT

V: TRBV5-1
size: .
J: TRBJ2-1
D: TRBD2
CDR3: CASSLLAGGLRINEQFF
DNA: TGCGCCAGCAGCTTGCTGGCGGGGGGGCTGAGGATCAATGAGCAGTTCTTC

V: TRBV6-4
size: .
J: TRBJ2-1
D: TRBD1
CDR3: CASSDGDSANKKFF
DNA: TGTGCCAGCAGTGACGGGGACAGCGCCAATAAGAAGTTCTTC

V: TRBV5-1
size: .
J: TRBJ2-6
D: .
CDR3: CASSLGSAGANVLTF
DNA: TGCGCCAGCAGCTTGGGGAGCGCTGGGGCCAACGTCCTGACTTTC

V: TRBV5-1
size: .
J: TRBJ2-6
D: .
CDR3: CASSTGQPSYSGANVLTF
DNA: TGCGCCAGCAGCACAGGACAGCCGTCCTACTCTGGGGCCAACGTCCTGACTTTC

V: TRBV27
size: .
J: TRBJ2-3
D: TRBD2
CDR3: CASSGLAGSYTDTQYF
DNA: TGTGCCAGCAGCGGACTAGCGGGGTCTTACACAGATACGCAGTATTTT

V: TRBV11-2
size: .
J: TRBJ2-7
D: .
CDR3: CASSQADNLAYEQYF
DNA: TGTGCCAGCAGCCAAGCCGACAATTTGGCCTACGAGCAGTACTTC

V: TRBV19
size: once
J: TRBJ1-1
D: .
CDR3: CASSLIRPGNTEAFF
DNA: TGTGCCAGTAGCCTGATACGACCGGGAAACACTGAAGCTTTCTTT

V: TRBV10-3
size: .
J: TRBJ2-7
D: .
CDR3: CAISAVPREQYF
DNA: TGTGCCATCAGTGCCGTGCCCCGGGAGCAGTACTTC

V: TRBV12-5
size: .
J: TRBJ1-1
D: .
CDR3: CASGLGENTEAFF
DNA: TGTGCTAGTGGTTTAGGGGAGAACACTGAAGCTTTCTTT

V: TRBV15
size: .
J: TRBJ1-5
D: .
CDR3: CATSRDLTGNSNQPQHF
DNA: TGTGCCACCAGCAGAGATCTTACAGGGAATAGCAATCAGCCCCAGCATTTT

V: TRBV5-3
size: .
J: TRBJ2-3
D: TRBD2
CDR3: CARSHKTSGEDRGDTQYF
DNA: TGTGCCAGAAGCCATAAGACTAGCGGGGAGGACCGAGGAGATACGCAGTATTTT

V: TRBV9
size: .
J: TRBJ2-2
D: .
CDR3: CASSVFQGGAGELFF
DNA: TGTGCCAGCAGCGTTTTTCAGGGCGGCGCCGGGGAGCTGTTTTTT

V: TRBV10-3
size: once
J: TRBJ1-2
D: .
CDR3: CAISYESGSGYTF
DNA: TGTGCCATCAGCTATGAATCGGGGTCTGGCTACACCTTC

V: TRBV29-1
size: .
J: TRBJ2-7
D: TRBD1
CDR3: CSVGQGAREQYF
DNA: TGCAGCGTTGGTCAGGGGGCGAGGGAGCAGTACTTC

V: TRBV2
size: .
J: TRBJ1-5
D: .
CDR3: CASKRDILSNQPQHF
DNA: TGTGCCAGCAAACGGGACATCCTTAGCAATCAGCCCCAGCATTTT

V: TRBV6-5
size: .
J: TRBJ1-2
D: .
CDR3: CASSYQDNRGYGYTF
DNA: TGTGCCAGCAGTTACCAAGACAATAGGGGGTATGGCTACACCTTC

V: TRBV13
size: .
J: TRBJ2-1
D: .
CDR3: CASSFFVPTGLSYNEQFF
DNA: TGTGCCAGCAGCTTCTTCGTCCCAACAGGGTTATCCTACAATGAGCAGTTCTTC

V: TRBV27
size: .
J: TRBJ2-2
D: .
CDR3: CASRPGLNTGELFF
DNA: TGTGCCAGCAGACCGGGACTCAACACCGGGGAGCTGTTTTTT

V: TRBV4-1
size: .
J: TRBJ1-2
D: TRBD1
CDR3: CASSQDDVQGNYGYTF
DNA: TGCGCCAGCAGCCAAGATGATGTACAGGGGAACTATGGCTACACCTTC

V: TRBV27
size: .
J: TRBJ1-5
D: .
CDR3: CASTLGADNQPQHF
DNA: TGTGCCAGCACCCTGGGGGCGGATAATCAGCCCCAGCATTTT

V: TRBV7-6
size: .
J: TRBJ1-1
D: .
CDR3: CASSSSLSQGGNTEAFF
DNA: TGTGCCAGCAGCAGTAGCTTATCACAGGGTGGGAACACTGAAGCTTTCTTT

V: TRBV2
size: .
J: TRBJ2-3
D: .
CDR3: CASSSRDTGADTQYF
DNA: TGTGCCAGCAGTTCCCGGGACACTGGGGCAGATACGCAGTATTTT

V: TRBV9
size: .
J: TRBJ2-5
D: .
CDR3: CASSPQETQYF
DNA: TGTGCCAGCAGCCCACAAGAGACCCAGTACTTC

V: TRBV4-3
size: .
J: TRBJ1-4
D: .
CDR3: CASSQSPLSPEKLFF
DNA: TGCGCCAGCAGCCAGAGCCCCCTATCCCCTGAAAAACTGTTTTTT

V: TRBV5-4
size: .
J: TRBJ2-2
D: TRBD2
CDR3: CASSPGGNGELFF
DNA: TGTGCCAGCAGCCCGGGGGGGAACGGGGAGCTGTTTTTT

V: TRBV27
size: .
J: TRBJ2-1
D: .
CDR3: CASKFPGMGSNEQFF
DNA: TGTGCCAGCAAATTCCCCGGCATGGGGAGCAATGAGCAGTTCTTC

V: TRBV2
size: .
J: TRBJ2-7
D: .
CDR3: CASTDILLSYEQYF
DNA: TGTGCCAGCACGGACATACTGCTCTCCTACGAGCAGTACTTC

V: TRBV13
size: .
J: TRBJ1-2
D: .
CDR3: CASSERREPGYTF
DNA: TGTGCCAGCAGCGAGCGGAGGGAGCCTGGCTACACCTTC

V: TRBV5-1
size: once
J: TRBJ1-2
D: .
CDR3: CASSPDGTPYGYTF
DNA: TGCGCCAGCAGCCCTGATGGGACACCCTATGGCTACACCTTC

V: TRBV13
size: .
J: TRBJ1-2
D: TRBD1
CDR3: CASSRQGDRDIDGYTF
DNA: TGTGCCAGCAGCCGACAAGGGGACAGGGATATCGATGGCTACACCTTC